The clone carrying this TCR beta chain was observed a few times. This sample was taken from a study of T cell repertoires in cytomegalovirus infection. MiXCR, run by TCRdb on the reads, gives a single entry per CDR3 protein. The table has some 240,000 distinct CDR3 sequences, about a sixth seen once. Per germline, CDR1 MNHEY and CDR2 SVGEGT. V lost 1 base to trimming and J lost 12 bases, with 7 bases between them. The CDR3 runs 11 residues. Material: CD8+ T cells from PBMCs. The receptor was derived from a human donor in good health (CMV status not recorded). Some clones in this sample may be carry-over from other donors' samples. The chain recombines TRBV6-2 or TRBV6-3 with TRBJ2-1; D gene unclear. CDR3: CASSYWSMQFF. CDR3 sequence (DNA): TGTGCCAGCAGTTACTGGAGTATGCAGTTCTTC.